Below are 7 T cell receptor beta chains sequenced from a single sample in a study of cytomegalovirus exposure and HLA in healthy donors. The protocol was immunoSEQ multiplex PCR, while the TCRdb copy is restricted to in-frame clones and leaves out a portion. In the table there are roughly 130,000 clones, 84% of which are singletons. Material: PBMCs. Receptors were obtained from a woman in her thirties in good health and CMV-seronegative.

V and J are TRBV27 and TRBJ2-7; 8 positions match TRBD1. The germline V gene encodes CDR1 MNHEY and CDR2 SMNVEV (reference sequence). V trimming: 9 bases; J trimming: 5 bases; junction bases outside the gene matches: 12. The CDR3 sequence is 14 residues long. As DNA, the CDR3 is TGTGCCAGTTCCCAATCAGGGGGCCTGGACGAGCAGTACTTC. Amino acids: CASSQSGGLDEQYF.

The rearrangement uses TRBV19 and TRBJ1-2; D remains ambiguous. CDR1 is LNHDA and CDR2 is SQIVND in the germline V gene (reference sequence). The CDR3 runs to 14 residues. V shed 1 base and J shed 7 bases, with 13 bases lying between them. CDR3 protein: CASSIVRGWRGYTF. Here the CDR3 DNA reads TGTGCCAGTAGTATAGTCCGGGGTTGGCGTGGCTACACCTTC.

V and J are TRBV5-8 and TRBJ2-7, with 7 bases matching TRBD2. J gave up 2 bases and V 2 bases, and 1 base lay outside the gene matches. This CDR3 contains 13 residues. The germline V gene encodes CDR1 SGHTS and CDR2 YDEGEE. CDR3 nucleotide sequence: TGTGCCAGCAGCTTTCGGGGGGCCTACGAGCAGTACTTC. Amino acid sequence: CASSFRGAYEQYF.

The chain combines TRBV10-1 with TRBJ2-7, with 10 bases identical to TRBD1. The CDR3 extends over 12 amino acids. V lost 9 bases, J lost 3 bases, and 2 bases stayed unmatched. The V gene's germline CDR1 is WNHNN and CDR2 SYGVQD (reference sequence). CDR3 residues: CASGQGDYEQYF. The CDR3 DNA reads as TGCGCCAGTGGACAGGGGGACTACGAGCAGTACTTC.

The V and J genes are TRBV7-2 and TRBJ2-7; 8 bases are a match to TRBD1. The length of the CDR3 is 15 residues. From germline, CDR1 is SGHTA and CDR2 FQGNSA. J lost 6 bases, V lost 5 bases, and 12 bases had no gene match. In DNA form, the CDR3 reads TGTGCCAGCAGCACCCGACAGGGGACGCCGTCCGAGCAGTACTTC. This encodes CASSTRQGTPSEQYF.

The CDR3, as DNA: TGTGCCAGTAGTCCACAGGGTTTATCGGGGCTGTTTTTT. Translating it yields CASSPQGLSGLFF. The chain links TRBV19 to TRBJ2-2, with a possible D match to TRBD1 (6 bases). Trimming took off 5 bases at V and 13 bases at J, with 17 bases between the two ends. The germline CDR1 and CDR2 sequences are LNHDA and SQIVND (reference sequence). The CDR3 is 13 amino acids.

The J gene is TRBJ2-5, the V gene TRBV27, with 11 bases matching TRBD2. Germline V CDR1 and CDR2: MNHEY, SMNVEV (reference sequence). The CDR3 has 15 amino acids. V shed 4 bases and J 2 bases; nucleotides not matched to a gene: 3. In DNA, the CDR3 is TGTGCCAGCAGTTGGTCTAGCGGGGGGCAAGAGACCCAGTACTTC. Protein sequence: CASSWSSGGQETQYF.